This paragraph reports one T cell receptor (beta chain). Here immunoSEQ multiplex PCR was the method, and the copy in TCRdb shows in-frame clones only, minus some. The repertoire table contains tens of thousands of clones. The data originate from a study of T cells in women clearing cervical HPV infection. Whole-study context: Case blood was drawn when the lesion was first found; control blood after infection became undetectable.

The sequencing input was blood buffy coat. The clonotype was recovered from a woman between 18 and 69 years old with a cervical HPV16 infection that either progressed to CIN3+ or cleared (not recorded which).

Incomplete CDR3 DNA: TGCAGCGTTGGGGGGACTAGCGGGGTCGCCAAAAACATT. Translation: CSVGGTSGVAKNI. The entire CDR3 sequence reads CSVGGTSGVAKNIQYF. The rearrangement joins TRBV29-1 to TRBJ2-4, with TRBD2 matching 13 bases. The read ends 3 residues before the CDR3 terminus; that terminus is restored from the germline J gene. The CDR3 consists of 16 residues. Germline V lookup: CDR1 SQVTM, CDR2 ANQGSEA. Unmatched junction bases numbered 4, after V lost 4 bases and J lost 1 base.